The 22 T cell receptor beta chains given below trace back to one sample, sequenced in a study of cytomegalovirus exposure and HLA in healthy donors. Primers: 60 Vbeta forward and 13 Jbeta reverse. Method: immunoSEQ multiplex PCR; TCRdb's copy keeps in-frame clones and lacks some. The table shows roughly 120,000 clones, with 77% occurring only once. What was sequenced was PBMCs. The origin of the receptors is a middle-aged woman in good health and CMV-seropositive.

This clone was counted between two and nine times. The chain joins TRBV4-1 to TRBJ2-7; 9 nucleotides match TRBD1. This CDR3 comprises 15 residues. V dropped 6 bases and J dropped 4; count of bases not matched to a gene: 10. Per the germline V gene, CDR1 is MGHRA and CDR2 is YSYEKL. In nucleotides, the CDR3 is TGCGCCAGCAGAACCACACAGGGGGCAGTATACGAGCAGTACTTC. Its protein product is CASRTTQGAVYEQYF.

In its sample, this clone was seen once. The chain couples TRBV6-6 to TRBJ2-7; D may be TRBD1 (5 bases). V shed 0 bases and J shed 3 bases, with 9 bases lying between them. This CDR3 spans 14 amino acids. CDR1 and CDR2 from the germline V gene are MNHNY and SVGAGI (reference sequence). Here the CDR3 reads CASSYSQGSYEQYF. The DNA of the CDR3 is TGTGCCAGCAGTTACTCGCAGGGAAGCTACGAGCAGTACTTC.

The V gene is TRBV19, the J gene TRBJ2-3; TRBD1 is a possible D gene (6 bases). CDR1 is LNHDA and CDR2 is SQIVND in the germline V gene (reference sequence). CDR3 length: 13 residues. The V end was cut by 3 bases, the J end by 5 bases, with 9 bases between. In DNA, the CDR3 is TGTGCCAGTAGTATCCTAGGGGGAGATACGCAGTATTTT. Translated, it gives CASSILGGDTQYF.

This clone was seen a handful of times. V gene TRBV2 combines with J gene TRBJ2-7; possibly TRBD1 for D (5 bases). The CDR3 runs to 13 residues. CDR1 and CDR2 from the germline V gene are SNHLY and FYNNEI. Trimming left V 6 bases short and J 0 bases short, with 9 bases between. The CDR3 region has the DNA TGTGCCAGCAGAGCCCAGGGCTCCTACGAGCAGTACTTC. Translating gives CASRAQGSYEQYF.

The chain employs TRBV9 and TRBJ2-5; D is unclear. CDR1 SGDLS and CDR2 YYNGEE come from the germline V gene. Trimming took 1 base from V and 2 from J, leaving 6 bases between them. CDR3 length: 13 residues. CDR3 DNA sequence: TGTGCCAGCAGCGTAAGCCGGCAAGAGACCCAGTACTTC. The encoded protein is CASSVSRQETQYF.

The chain combines TRBV5-1 with TRBJ2-5, with 12 positions matching TRBD2. V lost 3 bases and J lost 8; bases outside the gene matches: 5. This CDR3 is 14 amino acids long. Germline CDR1 reads SGHRS; CDR2 reads YFSETQ. The chain's CDR3 is CASSSPSGRGTQYF. CDR3 sequence (DNA): TGCGCCAGCAGCTCCCCTAGCGGGAGGGGAACCCAGTACTTC.

The chain employs TRBV28 and TRBJ1-1, with D possibly TRBD1 on 5 matching bases. V lost 5 bases to trimming and J lost 4 bases, with 11 bases between them. The CDR3 consists of 13 residues. Germline loops: CDR1 MDHEN, CDR2 SYDVKM. The CDR3 DNA sequence: TGTGCCAGCAGTCCGGACACTCTCACTGAAGCTTTCTTT. As protein: CASSPDTLTEAFF. Variable domain in full (rest from reference TRBV28 and TRBJ1-1): DVKVTQSSRYLVKRTGEKVFLECVQDMDHENMFWYRQDPGLGLRLIYFSYDVKMKEKGDIPEGYSVSREKKERFSLILESASTNQTSMYLCASSPDTLTEAFFGQGTRLTVV.

The V and J genes are TRBV13 and TRBJ2-5; maybe TRBD1 (6 bases). The V gene's germline CDR1 is PRHDT and CDR2 FYEKMQ (reference sequence). The CDR3 consists of 12 residues. The ends were cut back, 2 bases at V and 11 bases at J, with 12 bases in the middle. CDR3 in amino acids: CASSLLKGEQYF. For the CDR3, the DNA is TGTGCCAGCAGCTTACTAAAGGGGGAGCAGTACTTC.

V and J are TRBV5-8 and TRBJ2-3; the match to TRBD2 covers 9 bases. Losses at the gene ends were 4 bases for V and 2 bases for J; bases not matched to a gene: 5. This CDR3 has 15 amino acids. Germline-derived CDR1 and CDR2 are SGHTS and YDEGEE. For the CDR3, the DNA is TGTGCCAGCAGCAGTAGCGGGAGCCCCACAGATACGCAGTATTTT. Protein sequence: CASSSSGSPTDTQYF. The full variable domain, completed using reference TRBV5-8 and TRBJ2-3, is EAGVTQSPTHLIKTRGQQATLRCSPISGHTSVYWYQQALGLGLQFLLWYDEGEERNRGNFPPRFSGRQFPNYSSELNVNALELEDSALYLCASSSSGSPTDTQYFGPGTRLTVL.

The gene calls are TRBV2 and TRBJ1-1; 8 nucleotides match TRBD1. This CDR3 spans 14 amino acids. V shed 5 bases, J shed 4 bases, and the junction held 6 bases outside the gene matches. From germline, CDR1 is SNHLY and CDR2 FYNNEI. CDR3 coding DNA: TGTGCCAGCAGTCTTACAGGGGGAATCACTGAAGCTTTCTTT. It translates to CASSLTGGITEAFF. The whole variable domain, remainder taken from reference TRBV2 and TRBJ1-1, is EPEVTQTPSHQVTQMGQEVILRCVPISNHLYFYWYRQILGQKVEFLVSFYNNEISEKSEIFDDQFSVERPDGSNFTLKIRSTKLEDSAMYFCASSLTGGITEAFFGQGTRLTVV.

This rearrangement joins TRBV6-1 to TRBJ1-5, with D perhaps matching TRBD1 (5 bases). CDR1 and CDR2 (germline): MNHNS, SASEGT. Trimming shortened V by 4 bases and J by 7 bases, and 14 bases separated the two germline ends. The CDR3 runs to 14 residues. CDR3 sequence reads: CASSGYGAGQPQHF. For the CDR3, the DNA is TGTGCCAGCAGTGGGTATGGGGCTGGGCAGCCCCAGCATTTT.

The rearrangement links TRBV5-1 to TRBJ2-1, with 12 bases identical to TRBD2. The J segment lost 8 bases and the V segment lost 6 bases, leaving 9 bases of the junction unmatched. In germline, CDR1 is SGHRS, CDR2 YFSETQ. The CDR3 runs 15 residues. CDR3 amino acids: CASTLTSGSNDEQFF. CDR3 sequence (DNA): TGCGCCAGCACCCTGACTAGCGGGAGTAACGATGAGCAGTTCTTC.

CDR3 bases: TGTGCCAGCAGTTTATACAAGAACACTGAAGCTTTCTTT. Protein sequence: CASSLYKNTEAFF. The chain uses TRBV28 and TRBJ1-1; no firm D call. CDR1 is MDHEN and CDR2 is SYDVKM in the germline V gene. V was trimmed by 1 base and J by 1 base, leaving 4 bases between them. The CDR3 totals 13 residues. Variable domain in full (rest from reference TRBV28 and TRBJ1-1): DVKVTQSSRYLVKRTGEKVFLECVQDMDHENMFWYRQDPGLGLRLIYFSYDVKMKEKGDIPEGYSVSREKKERFSLILESASTNQTSMYLCASSLYKNTEAFFGQGTRLTVV.

This rearrangement joins TRBV28 to TRBJ2-2, with D perhaps matching TRBD1 (6 bases). Per germline, CDR1 MDHEN and CDR2 SYDVKM. V was cut by 2 bases and J by 2 bases, with 18 bases left in between. The CDR3 loop spans 18 amino acids. The CDR3 protein is CASSLAGTRRPNTGELFF. The CDR3, as DNA: TGTGCCAGCAGTTTAGCCGGGACACGACGTCCCAACACCGGGGAGCTGTTTTTT.

This chain joins TRBV18 and TRBJ1-2; D call uncertain. Germline CDR1 reads KGHSH; CDR2 reads LQKENI. The CDR3 has 13 amino acids. Trimming removed 5 bases from V and 2 bases from J, with 9 bases in between. For the CDR3, the DNA is TGTGCCAGCTCATCCGACAAGAACTATGGCTACACCTTC. It codes for CASSSDKNYGYTF.

J is TRBJ2-3 and V is TRBV10-3, with D perhaps TRBD1 (5 bases). The CDR3 is made up of 16 amino acids. V lost 4 bases and J lost 0, with 14 bases in between. Germline V gives CDR1 ENHRY, CDR2 SYGVKD. The CDR3 coding sequence is TGTGCCATCAGTGGTTCTACAGGAGATAGCACAGATACGCAGTATTTT. This codes for CAISGSTGDSTDTQYF.

The chain employs TRBV5-1 and TRBJ2-7; 8 nucleotides align to TRBD1. With 5 bases clipped from V and 5 bases from J, the junction kept 12 bases outside the gene matches. The CDR3 contains 15 residues. CDR1 and CDR2 (germline): SGHRS, YFSETQ. The DNA of the CDR3 is TGCGCCAGCAGTCCTACAGGGGGAGTGGAGAACGAGCAGTACTTC. Translation gives CASSPTGGVENEQYF.

The rearrangement joins TRBV29-1 to TRBJ2-7, with unresolved D. The CDR3 extends over 11 amino acids. CDR1 is SQVTM and CDR2 is ANQGSEA in the germline V gene. V was clipped by 4 bases and J by 3 bases, with 7 bases between them. The CDR3: CSVGLFYEQYF. DNA of the CDR3: TGCAGCGTTGGGCTGTTCTACGAGCAGTACTTC.

In this sample, this clone turned up a few times. The chain combines TRBV5-1 with TRBJ2-7; 9 bases fit TRBD2. The CDR3 spans 14 residues. Unmatched junction bases numbered 5, after V lost 5 bases and J lost 2 bases. Germline V CDR1 and CDR2: SGHRS, YFSETQ. The CDR3 nucleotides read TGCGCCAGCAGAGTCGCGGGAGGGGCCTACGAGCAGTACTTC. Translation: CASRVAGGAYEQYF. The full variable domain, with the rest looked up from reference TRBV5-1 and TRBJ2-7, is KAGVTQTPRYLIKTRGQQVTLSCSPISGHRSVSWYQQTPGQGLQFLFEYFSETQRNKGNFPGRFSGRQFSNSRSEMNVSTLELGDSALYLCASRVAGGAYEQYFGPGTRLTVT.

The chain links TRBV5-5 to TRBJ2-4; a possible D gene is TRBD2 (7 bases). The V end was cut by 4 bases, the J end by 9 bases, with 26 bases between. The germline V gene encodes CDR1 SGHKS and CDR2 YYEKEE (reference sequence). This CDR3 comprises 17 residues. The CDR3 is CASSPRHGGGGSVIQYF. CDR3 DNA: TGTGCCAGCAGCCCACGCCATGGTGGCGGGGGCTCGGTCATTCAGTACTTC. Full variable domain (missing parts from reference TRBV5-5 and TRBJ2-4): DAGVTQSPTHLIKTRGQQVTLRCSPISGHKSVSWYQQVLGQGPQFIFQYYEKEERGRGNFPDRFSARQFPNYSSELNVNALLLGDSALYLCASSPRHGGGGSVIQYFGAGTRLSVL.

The gene calls are TRBV15 and TRBJ2-5, with a weak D call TRBD1 (5 bases). This CDR3 has 14 amino acids. V was trimmed by 0 bases and J by 2 bases, leaving 7 bases between them. Germline V gene data show CDR1 as LNHNV and CDR2 as YYDKDF (reference sequence). In DNA form, the CDR3 reads TGTGCCACCAGCAGAGATAACAGGCAAGAGACCCAGTACTTC. Translation: CATSRDNRQETQYF.

The chain recombines TRBV5-1 with TRBJ2-7; D may be TRBD2 (7 bases). The CDR3 is 15 amino acids. Trimming removed 2 bases from V and 2 bases from J, with 14 bases in between. Germline CDR1 SGHRS, CDR2 YFSETQ. CDR3 nucleotides: TGCGCCAGCAGCTTTAACGGGGGGCCAACCTACGAGCAGTACTTC. Translating it yields CASSFNGGPTYEQYF. Full variable domain (remainder filled in from reference TRBV5-1 and TRBJ2-7): KAGVTQTPRYLIKTRGQQVTLSCSPISGHRSVSWYQQTPGQGLQFLFEYFSETQRNKGNFPGRFSGRQFSNSRSEMNVSTLELGDSALYLCASSFNGGPTYEQYFGPGTRLTVT.